The TCR beta chain described here comes from a study of spatial heterogeneity in lung cancer. On the study more broadly: Two to three years after resection was the median timing of the follow-up PBMC samples, which were sequenced when available.

This clonotype was found many times. The CDR3 spans 14 residues. Looked up from germline, CDR1 is DFQATT and CDR2 is SNEGSKA (reference sequence). V lost 6 bases, J lost 5 bases, and 19 bases lay in between. Time point denoted: blood at routine non-recurrence follow-up after resection. No cell sorting; template was whole RNA from tumor, lung tissue or PBMC. On each TCR cDNA molecule, a unique molecular identifier was present. Each CDR3 protein is one row after TCRdb ran MiXCR on the 5' RACE reads. The table shows 42,000 or so distinct CDR3 sequences, with over 9.5% occurring only once. The V call is TRBV20-1, the J call TRBJ2-5, with a possible D match to TRBD1 (5 bases). This clonotype originated in a female donor with early-stage non-small cell lung cancer. The sequencing here drew on PBMCs, taken at follow-up. The CDR3, as DNA: TGCAGTGCCAGCGAGGACACCTTCGGGGAGACCCAGTACTTC. Translating it yields CSASEDTFGETQYF.